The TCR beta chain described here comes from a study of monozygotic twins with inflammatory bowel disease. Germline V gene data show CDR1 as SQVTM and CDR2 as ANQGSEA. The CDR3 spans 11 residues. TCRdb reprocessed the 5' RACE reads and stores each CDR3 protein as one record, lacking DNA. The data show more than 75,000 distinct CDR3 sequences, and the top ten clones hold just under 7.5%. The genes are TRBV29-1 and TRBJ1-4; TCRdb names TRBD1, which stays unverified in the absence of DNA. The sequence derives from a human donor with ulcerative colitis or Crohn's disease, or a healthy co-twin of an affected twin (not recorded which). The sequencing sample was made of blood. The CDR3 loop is CSVGRDGKLFF.